The sequence of this T cell receptor (beta chain) was determined in a study of control samples from healthy donors and cancer patients. Using immunoSEQ multiplex PCR, the repertoire was profiled, and TCRdb retains in-frame clones only, with some absent. The sample consists of roughly 120,000 clones, about 94% of them appearing once. Sequences were obtained from blood. The clonotype comes from a man between 25 and 39 years old in good health.

The CDR3 bases are TGTGCCAGCAGCTTGGGGATCAGGGGAAGCAATCAGCCCCAGCATTTT. Amino acids: CASSLGIRGSNQPQHF. The rearrangement links TRBV5-6 to TRBJ1-5; tentative D call: TRBD1 (6 bases). This CDR3 contains 16 residues. V gave up 0 bases and J gave up 1 base, with 11 bases separating them. Germline values: CDR1 SGHDT, CDR2 YYEEEE.